This TCR beta chain was identified during a study of blood T cell repertoires in COVID-19 (dated by TCRdb to 2019 to 2021). About the full investigation: The collaborator samples originated in the United States, Italy and Spain and spanned the acute and convalescent phases of COVID-19. The prospective study material was composed of cDNA or gDNA derived from T cells, B-cell-depleted T cells, or PBMCs. Deeply sampled blood TCRbeta repertoires from subjects exposed to, actively infected with, or recovered from COVID-19 were included in the dataset. The repertoires were released in a freely available public database meant as a resource for research on the immune response to SARS-CoV-2. The samples were drawn from the first 160 participants of the ongoing ImmuneRACE study and from about 1,200 subjects provided by 6 global collaborators. A de-identified subject ID, COVID-19 status, age in years and sex were almost always included in the sample metadata. Where available, HLA class I and class II types were taken from metadata supplied by the sample provider and were not determined by assay-based typing. General conclusions and limits of the study: The quantity of clinical and demographic metadata differed by source and by participant and was supplied without curation.

The CDR3 covers 14 residues, taking in both the cysteine and the phenylalanine. Just the 42-base CDR3 DNA is kept, in frame starting at base 1. At the junction V is shortened by 4 bases and J by 2 bases, with 12 bases in between. Based on the germline V gene, the CDR1 and CDR2 sequences are SGHTS and YDEGEE. The immunoSEQ Assay, a bias-controlled multiplex PCR, was used to amplify TCRbeta CDR3 regions from genomic DNA. The paper's processing steps were these. The number of nucleated cells in each sample was estimated from the amplification of reference gene primers within the assay. To quantify the absolute abundance of each unique TCRbeta CDR3 rearrangement, sequence reads were collapsed and filtered. For each sample, productive Simpson clonality was calculated as the square root of Simpson's diversity index across productive rearrangements. Here the immuneACCESS table is served through TCRdb, limited to in-frame sequences with V and J called. Missing clones are a known gap in these copies; in checked studies unresolved V genes cover under half, and the rest lacks a known reason. V and J calls and clone size are those listed in that table; D and trimming were worked out from the DNA. Present in this sample are roughly 240,000 clones, roughly 82% of which were seen just once. Together, the top ten hold approximately 5% of the sample.

Details on this clone: The specificity of this receptor is unknown. No much larger clonotype is one base removed from it; base qualities were not supplied.

At one collaborating source in Seattle, patients were enrolled during active infection and were followed longitudinally through the course of disease. The collaborating institutions used their own protocols to collect whole blood in K2EDTA tubes. For TCRbeta analysis, collaborators shipped samples in one of three forms: frozen whole blood, isolated PBMCs, or DNA extracted from either of those sample types. The chain is made from TRBV5-8 and TRBJ1-2, and perhaps TRBD1 as D gene, on 5 matching bases. The sequencing sample was made of peripheral blood. The receptor was derived from a woman aged 80 or over with COVID-19, enrolled during active disease. Here the CDR3 is given as CASSPGRGNYGYTF. In nucleotide form, the sequence is TGTGCCAGCAGCCCCGGCCGGGGGAACTATGGCTACACCTTC.